The clone carrying this TCR beta chain was recorded once. The sample comes from a study of blood T cell repertoires in COVID-19. Study in general: The United States, Italy and Spain were the sources of the acute and convalescent COVID-19 samples. Nucleic acid was either cDNA or gDNA, and it came from T cells, B-cell-depleted T cells, or PBMCs.

As handled by the study authors: Reference gene primer amplification gave nucleated cell count estimates. The table came from immunoSEQ multiplex PCR; TCRdb's copy has only in-frame clones and leaves some out. That table is the source of V, J and clone size, and D and trimming were worked out from the DNA. The data contain under 130,000 clones, around 82% of them singletons. Germline V lookup: CDR1 ENHRY, CDR2 SYGVKD. V was shortened by 8 bases and J by 3 bases, with 14 bases between the two germline ends. The CDR3 is 13 residues long. Sample: peripheral blood. The chain combines TRBV10-3 with TRBJ2-7, with TRBD1 as a possible D gene (5 bases). The receptor's source is a human donor in a cohort sampled during active or convalescent COVID-19. DNA for the CDR3: TGTGCCATCTCTGACAGACCAAACTACGAGCAGTACTTC. Protein product: CAISDRPNYEQYF.